This TCR beta chain stems from a study of blood T cell repertoires in COVID-19. Across the whole study: Sites in the United States, Italy and Spain provided acute and convalescent COVID-19 samples.

TCRdb keeps only in-frame clones here, not all; method: immunoSEQ multiplex PCR. The sample consists of around 330,000 clones, about 89% of them appearing once. This clone has a handful of counts. Cohorts were based on clinical histories the participants reported. Symptom resolution, clearance, or two negative PCRs marked the recovered donors of Cohort 3. The germline gives CDR1 SGHAT, CDR2 FQDESV (reference sequence). Trimming pared 3 bases from V and 1 base from J, leaving 15 bases between. This CDR3 has 16 amino acids. The sequence was collected from a woman aged 40 to 49 who had recovered from COVID-19. V is TRBV11-1 and J is TRBJ1-1; D ambiguous. The sequenced sample consisted of PBMCs or T cells enriched from blood (not recorded which). DNA for the CDR3: TGTGCCAGCAGCTTGGCGGCCGACCCACCGAACACTGAAGCTTTCTTT. Translation gives CASSLAADPPNTEAFF.